This T cell receptor (beta chain) originates from a study of blood T cell repertoires in COVID-19. Study in general: Material from acute and convalescent COVID-19 was sourced from the United States, Italy and Spain. Sample material is recorded as cDNA or gDNA derived from T cells, B-cell-depleted T cells, or PBMCs.

The CDR3 totals 14 residues. Germline CDR1 and CDR2: MDHEN and SYDVKM. With 3 bases removed from V and 3 bases from J, the gap between germline ends came to 10 bases. Original analysis: From reference gene primer amplification, estimates of nucleated cell counts were derived. Libraries were prepared by immunoSEQ multiplex PCR; TCRdb keeps only in-frame clonotypes and omits some of them. V, J and clone size reflect that table, while D and trimming were determined from the DNA. The table lists 75,000 to 100,000 clones, approximately 81% of them singletons, with around 4.5% in the top ten. The rearrangement joins TRBV28 to TRBJ2-3; a possible D gene is TRBD2 (5 bases). This TCR was recovered from a man in his sixties with acute or convalescent COVID-19. Sequencing was done on a sample of peripheral blood. The CDR3 DNA is TGTGCCAGCAGTTTTCTGAGCGGAACAGATACGCAGTATTTT. Its protein product is CASSFLSGTDTQYF. The complete variable domain, with remaining parts taken from reference TRBV28 and TRBJ2-3, reads DVKVTQSSRYLVKRTGEKVFLECVQDMDHENMFWYRQDPGLGLRLIYFSYDVKMKEKGDIPEGYSVSREKKERFSLILESASTNQTSMYLCASSFLSGTDTQYFGPGTRLTVL.